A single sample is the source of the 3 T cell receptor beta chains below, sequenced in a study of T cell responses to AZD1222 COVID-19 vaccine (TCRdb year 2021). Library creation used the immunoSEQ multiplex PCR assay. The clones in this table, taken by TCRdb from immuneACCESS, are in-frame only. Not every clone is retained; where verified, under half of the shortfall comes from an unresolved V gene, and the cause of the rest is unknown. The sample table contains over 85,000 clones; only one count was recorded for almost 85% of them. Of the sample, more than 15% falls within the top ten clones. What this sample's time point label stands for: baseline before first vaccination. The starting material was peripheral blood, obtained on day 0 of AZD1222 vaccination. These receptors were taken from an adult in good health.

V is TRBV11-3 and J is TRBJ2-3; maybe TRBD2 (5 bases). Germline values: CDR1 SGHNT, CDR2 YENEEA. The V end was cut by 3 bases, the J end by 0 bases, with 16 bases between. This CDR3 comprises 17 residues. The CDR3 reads CASSFGTAAFSTDTQYF. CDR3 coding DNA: TGTGCCAGCAGCTTTGGCACAGCGGCCTTTAGCACAGATACGCAGTATTTT.

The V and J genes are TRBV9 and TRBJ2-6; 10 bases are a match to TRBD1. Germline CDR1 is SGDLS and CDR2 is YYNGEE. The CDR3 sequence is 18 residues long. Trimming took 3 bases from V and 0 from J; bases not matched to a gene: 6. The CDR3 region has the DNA TGTGCCAGCAGCGGCACCGGGACAGGGGTCTCTGGGGCCAACGTCCTGACTTTC. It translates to CASSGTGTGVSGANVLTF.

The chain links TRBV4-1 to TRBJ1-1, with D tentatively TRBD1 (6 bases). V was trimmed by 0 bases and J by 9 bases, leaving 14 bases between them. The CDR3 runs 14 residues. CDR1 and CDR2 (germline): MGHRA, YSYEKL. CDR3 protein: CASSQDPGVRKAFF. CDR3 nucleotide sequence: TGCGCCAGCAGCCAAGATCCAGGGGTCAGGAAAGCTTTCTTT.